This TCR beta chain was captured by sequencing in a study of chemoradiotherapy in HPV16-positive cancers. Study-wide background: Functional T-cell assays on two HPV16-positive patients' cells defined candidate HPV-specific clones and common TCR motifs.

Concerning this clone itself: What it binds is unknown.

Findings and limits, study-wide: Better recurrence-free survival went with HPV-responsive T-cell expansion in HPV16-positive patients. During treatment, candidate HPV-specific clones and E7-related motifs expanded in tumor. The functional HPV-specific definition rests on just a couple of HPV16-positive patients.

Sequencing was performed with immunoSEQ multiplex PCR; in TCRdb, only in-frame clones are kept and a portion is missing. In the table there are some 10,000 clones, roughly four fifths of which are singletons. The TCR comes from a human donor with HPV-associated anogenital cancer. The source material was blood, sampled from a patient who underwent chemoradiotherapy.

The CDR3 sequence is CASSSRTSLVTGELFF. CDR3 DNA sequence: TGTGCCAGCAGCTCACGGACCAGCTTGGTCACCGGGGAGCTGTTTTTT. The J gene is TRBJ2-2, the V gene TRBV5-4; no reliable D call. The CDR3 runs 16 residues. V was pared by 3 bases and J by 4 bases, with 16 bases between. Germline V lookup: CDR1 SGHNT, CDR2 YYREEE (reference sequence). The full variable domain, its missing parts supplied by reference TRBV5-4 and TRBJ2-2, is ETGVTQSPTHLIKTRGQQVTLRCSSQSGHNTVSWYQQALGQGPQFIFQYYREEENGRGNFPPRFSGLQFPNYSSELNVNALELDDSALYLCASSSRTSLVTGELFFGEGSRLTVL.